This entry lists 25 T cell receptor beta chains sequenced from one sample in a study of cytomegalovirus exposure and HLA in healthy donors. Primers included in the PCR were 60 Vbeta and 13 Jbeta primers. The assay was immunoSEQ multiplex PCR, and TCRdb's table has in-frame clones only and misses some. In the table there are some 150,000 clones, roughly 76% of which are singletons. Sequenced: PBMCs. These receptors all come from a woman under 30 in good health and CMV-seropositive.

The chain is built from TRBV7-2 and TRBJ1-5, with D uncertain. CDR3 size: 16 residues. V dropped 0 bases and J dropped 5 bases, with 14 bases sitting between them. Germline assignment: CDR1 SGHTA and CDR2 FQGNSA. This chain's CDR3 is CASSLALSLSYQPQHF. For the CDR3, the DNA is TGTGCCAGCAGCTTAGCGCTAAGTTTGAGCTATCAGCCCCAGCATTTT.

The chain couples TRBV7-2 to TRBJ2-7; 11 bases match TRBD2. The CDR3 spans 15 residues. V lost 5 bases and J lost 4; bases outside the gene matches: 7. Germline V gene data show CDR1 as SGHTA and CDR2 as FQGNSA. The CDR3 loop is CASSTLAGGPYEQYF. The CDR3 DNA sequence: TGTGCCAGCAGCACCTTAGCGGGGGGGCCGTACGAGCAGTACTTC.

This chain joins TRBV5-6 and TRBJ1-4; D may be TRBD1 (6 bases). The ends were cut back, 3 bases at V and 11 bases at J, with 14 bases in the middle. This CDR3 comprises 13 residues. The germline CDR1 and CDR2 sequences are SGHDT and YYEEEE. CDR3 protein: CASSSSGVGKLFF. Here the CDR3 DNA reads TGTGCCAGCAGCTCCTCAGGGGTGGGGAAACTGTTTTTT.

This clone showed up just once. The gene calls are TRBV6-6 and TRBJ1-5; possible D gene TRBD1, 6 bases. This CDR3 region has 14 residues. Germline CDR1 and CDR2: MNHNY and SVGAGI (reference sequence). Trimming removed 6 bases at V and 4 bases at J, with 13 bases between. CDR3 in DNA: TGTGCCAGCAGCCAATACAGGGATAATCAGCCCCAGCATTTT. Protein product: CASSQYRDNQPQHF.

The chain has TRBV10-1 and TRBJ1-1; TRBD1 matches at 7 bases. V lost 8 bases to trimming and J lost 1 base; unmatched junction nucleotides: 10. The germline V gene has CDR1 WNHNN and CDR2 SYGVQD (reference sequence). This CDR3 is 15 amino acids long. The CDR3 loop reads CASSSYDRANTEAFF. The CDR3, as DNA: TGCGCCAGCTCGAGTTATGACAGGGCGAACACTGAAGCTTTCTTT.

In DNA, the CDR3 is TGTGCCAGCAGTTTAGTTTTTTCGACTAGAGGAACCGGGGAGCTGTTTTTT. Residues: CASSLVFSTRGTGELFF. The rearrangement links TRBV28 to TRBJ2-2, with TRBD2 as a possible D gene (6 bases). The V end lost 2 bases, the J end lost 5 bases, and 18 bases lay between the germline ends. There are 17 residues in the CDR3. The germline V gene has CDR1 MDHEN and CDR2 SYDVKM.

The chain joins TRBV19 to TRBJ1-5, with a weak D call TRBD1 (6 bases). CDR3 length equals 15 residues. CDR1 is LNHDA, CDR2 SQIVND, per germline (reference sequence). V was shortened by 2 bases and J by 2 bases, with 10 bases between the two germline ends. CDR3 loop: CASSISAGGNQPQHF. CDR3 sequence (DNA): TGTGCCAGTAGTATAAGTGCAGGGGGCAATCAGCCCCAGCATTTT.

J is TRBJ2-5 and V is TRBV4-2; TRBD1 might be the D (5 bases). Germline CDR1 is LGHNA and CDR2 is YNFKEQ. The CDR3 is 17 amino acids. The germline V and J ends were trimmed by 4 bases and 4 bases, with 22 bases remaining between them. The CDR3 DNA reads TGTGCCAGCAGCCCCTCATATGCAGGGTCTATTGGAGAGACCCAGTACTTC. This codes for CASSPSYAGSIGETQYF.

The V call is TRBV21-1, the J call TRBJ2-7; the table's TRBD1 call for D was not verified on the DNA. TRBV21-1 is listed as a pseudogene. CDR3 length: 13 amino acids. For the CDR3, the DNA is TGTGCCAGCAGCACACAGGTTCTCGACGAGCAGTACTTC. Translating it yields CASSTQVLDEQYF.

This clone came up once. The rearrangement joins TRBV27 to TRBJ2-5; 9 bases are a match to TRBD2. CDR3 size: 15 residues. V lost 2 bases and J lost 5; bases outside the gene matches: 6. Germline lookup yields CDR1 MNHEY and CDR2 SMNVEV (reference sequence). The CDR3 DNA is TGTGCCAGCAGTTTAGGGATCCTAGCGGGGGAGACCCAGTACTTC. This translates into CASSLGILAGETQYF.

This clone was counted a single time. The chain uses TRBV6-6 and TRBJ1-6; D remains unclear. This CDR3 is built from 15 residues. V was clipped by 2 bases and J by 4 bases, with 9 bases between them. CDR1 is MNHNY and CDR2 is SVGAGI in the germline V gene (reference sequence). In DNA form, the CDR3 reads TGTGCCAGCAGTTACGCGGCCGAGTATAATTCACCCCTCCACTTT. Encoded protein: CASSYAAEYNSPLHF.

This chain links TRBV30 with TRBJ2-7; TRBD2 is a possible D gene (5 bases). The V gene lost 0 bases and the J gene lost 6 bases, with 12 bases spanning the gap. Germline CDR1 and CDR2: GTSNPN and SVGIG (reference sequence). This CDR3 comprises 13 residues. This CDR3 reads CAWSVLGRGEQYF. The CDR3 DNA sequence: TGTGCCTGGAGTGTACTAGGTCGCGGCGAGCAGTACTTC.

The rearrangement joins TRBV5-1 to TRBJ1-2, with 7 bases matching TRBD1. CDR3 length: 13 residues. V dropped 2 bases and J dropped 2; count of bases not matched to a gene: 0. Germline CDR1 is SGHRS and CDR2 is YFSETQ. DNA of the CDR3: TGCGCCAGCAGCTTACAGGGGAACTATGGCTACACCTTC. This translates into CASSLQGNYGYTF.

The chain carries TRBV7-2 and TRBJ1-2, with TRBD1 as a possible D gene (5 bases). The V gene's germline CDR1 is SGHTA and CDR2 FQGNSA. Trimming shortened V by 0 bases and J by 8 bases, and 13 bases separated the two germline ends. The CDR3 extends over 14 amino acids. The CDR3 is CASSLAGQGGGYTF. In DNA, the CDR3 is TGTGCCAGCAGCTTAGCGGGGCAGGGCGGAGGCTACACCTTC. Filled out from reference TRBV7-2 and TRBJ1-2, the complete variable domain reads GAGVSQSPSNKVTEKGKDVELRCDPISGHTALYWYRQSLGQGLEFLIYFQGNSAPDKSGLPSDRFSAERTGGSVSTLTIQRTQQEDSAVYLCASSLAGQGGGYTFGSGTRLTVV.

This rearrangement joins TRBV5-1 to TRBJ2-7; TRBD1 agrees at 9 bases. Germline V lookup: CDR1 SGHRS, CDR2 YFSETQ. The CDR3 is made up of 18 amino acids. V shed 0 bases, J shed 6 bases, and the junction held 16 bases outside the gene matches. CDR3 in DNA: TGCGCCAGCAGCTTGGTGCGACCCGGGACAGGGCTTTTCGCCGAGCAGTACTTC. Translated, it gives CASSLVRPGTGLFAEQYF.

This clone was observed once. The chain carries TRBV27 and TRBJ2-7; 9 bases map to TRBD2. Germline-derived CDR1 and CDR2 are MNHEY and SMNVEV (reference sequence). The CDR3 has 13 amino acids. V dropped 6 bases and J dropped 5; count of bases not matched to a gene: 5. CDR3 bases: TGTGCCAGCAGCCGAGCGGGGGGCAACGAGCAGTACTTC. Translating it yields CASSRAGGNEQYF.

The genes are TRBV7-2 and TRBJ1-3; D unresolved. The germline V and J ends were trimmed by 2 bases and 4 bases, with 12 bases remaining between them. The CDR3 consists of 15 residues. Germline CDR1 and CDR2: SGHTA and FQGNSA. CDR3 loop: CASSLSEGSGNTIYF. CDR3 DNA: TGTGCCAGCAGCTTATCAGAGGGTTCAGGAAACACCATATATTTT.

The gene calls are TRBV5-1 and TRBJ2-2; 7 nucleotides align to TRBD1. CDR1 and CDR2 (germline): SGHRS, YFSETQ. The V gene end was trimmed by 4 bases and the J gene end by 4 bases; junction bases not matched to a gene: 4. The CDR3 covers 14 residues. The CDR3 DNA reads TGCGCCAGCAGCGCACCAGGGGGCACCGGGGAGCTGTTTTTT. This codes for CASSAPGGTGELFF.

V is TRBV6-5 and J is TRBJ1-1, with 8 bases matching TRBD1. Trimming at V came to 6 bases and at J to 2 bases, leaving 8 bases not matched to a gene. Germline loops: CDR1 MNHEY, CDR2 SVGAGI. The CDR3 totals 15 residues. CDR3 residues: CASRRPGQGNTEAFF. CDR3 nucleotide sequence: TGTGCCAGCAGGCGTCCCGGACAGGGTAACACTGAAGCTTTCTTT.

The chain is built from TRBV7-6 and TRBJ2-7; 9 bases line up with TRBD1. The CDR3 is 18 residues long. Germline V gives CDR1 SGHVS, CDR2 FNYEAQ. After removal of 5 bases from V and 3 bases from J, the junction contained 17 bases not matched to a gene. The CDR3 DNA sequence: TGTGCCAGCAGCCACAGGGGGCGAAGACCTTTTCATTACTACGAGCAGTACTTC. This gives the protein CASSHRGRRPFHYYEQYF.

This chain uses TRBV5-1 with TRBJ2-7, with a weak D call TRBD1 (5 bases). CDR3 size: 17 residues. Looked up from germline, CDR1 is SGHRS and CDR2 is YFSETQ. V was cut by 1 base and J by 2 bases, with 19 bases left in between. The CDR3 sequence: CASSLSRAGFGAYEQYF. As DNA, the CDR3 is TGCGCCAGCAGCTTGTCGAGAGCAGGGTTTGGGGCCTACGAGCAGTACTTC. The full variable domain, completed using reference TRBV5-1 and TRBJ2-7, is KAGVTQTPRYLIKTRGQQVTLSCSPISGHRSVSWYQQTPGQGLQFLFEYFSETQRNKGNFPGRFSGRQFSNSRSEMNVSTLELGDSALYLCASSLSRAGFGAYEQYFGPGTRLTVT.

This chain uses TRBV6-1 with TRBJ2-1; TRBD2 matches at 10 bases. The CDR3 extends over 16 amino acids. The V and J ends lost 4 bases and 8 bases, in that order; junction bases with no gene match: 11. Germline CDR1 and CDR2: MNHNS and SASEGT. The CDR3 spells CASSGAPAGGRHEQFF. The CDR3 nucleotides read TGTGCCAGCAGTGGAGCCCCAGCGGGGGGGCGACATGAGCAGTTCTTC.

The chain recombines TRBV15 with TRBJ1-2, with TRBD1 as a possible D gene (5 bases). This CDR3 contains 14 residues. Between the trimmed V and J ends, which lost 0 bases and 4 bases, there was a span of 9 bases. The germline CDR1 and CDR2 sequences are LNHNV and YYDKDF (reference sequence). CDR3 loop: CATSRDSRGYGYTF. Written as DNA, the CDR3 is TGTGCCACCAGCAGAGATAGTAGGGGCTATGGCTACACCTTC.

The rearrangement joins TRBV7-6 to TRBJ2-7; TRBD1 agrees at 8 bases. CDR1 and CDR2 (germline): SGHVS, FNYEAQ. J lost 2 bases, V lost 4 bases, and 4 bases had no gene match. This CDR3 spans 14 amino acids. The CDR3 DNA sequence: TGTGCCAGCAGCTCCGGACAGGGACCCTACGAGCAGTACTTC. It is translated as CASSSGQGPYEQYF. Variable domain in full (rest from reference TRBV7-6 and TRBJ2-7): GAGVSQSPRYKVTKRGQDVALRCDPISGHVSLYWYRQALGQGPEFLTYFNYEAQQDKSGLPNDRFSAERPEGSISTLTIQRTEQRDSAMYRCASSSGQGPYEQYFGPGTRLTVT.

The sample holds one count of this clone. The chain carries TRBV5-1 and TRBJ2-7, with 8 bases that match TRBD1. CDR1 is SGHRS and CDR2 is YFSETQ in the germline V gene. The CDR3 totals 15 residues. V lost 2 bases and J lost 3; bases outside the gene matches: 7. For the CDR3, the DNA is TGCGCCAGCAGCTTAGAACAGGGGGTCGTCTACGAGCAGTACTTC. It specifies CASSLEQGVVYEQYF.